This TCR beta chain was recorded in a study of Graves' ophthalmopathy and Graves' hyperthyroidism. Findings and limits, study-wide: Prediction of ophthalmopathy progression reached about 70% sensitivity and 72% to 75% specificity. Cross-validated, the 13-signature model showed 87.88%/81.08% sensitivity/specificity, and 80%/75% in the test set.

The CDR3 loop spans 17 amino acids. Germline-derived CDR1 and CDR2 are MGHRA and YSYEKL. Between the trimmed V and J ends, which lost 0 bases and 4 bases, there was a span of 18 bases. This clonotype came up many times. No antigen is known for it. CDR3 regions of TCR beta were amplified from RNA transcripts. The workflow started with a first-round RT-PCR run with HTBI primers and then moved on to a second-round multiplex PCR. TCRdb itself ran the multiplex PCR reads through MiXCR, one entry per CDR3 protein. Here the sample spans hundreds of thousands of distinct CDR3 sequences, 35% to 45% being singletons.

The sequence was obtained from an adult man with Graves' ophthalmopathy. The chain couples TRBV4-1 to TRBJ1-2; D call uncertain. Sequencing input: peripheral blood. The DNA for the CDR3 is TGCGCCAGCAGCCAAGATCCTTCTGCGGCAGCGGGCTATGGCTACACCTTC. It yields the protein CASSQDPSAAAGYGYTF.